Reported below is one TCR beta chain. These data belong to a study of blood T cell repertoires in COVID-19. Study-wide background: COVID-19 samples, acute and convalescent, were from the United States, Italy and Spain. T cells, B-cell-depleted T cells, or PBMCs provided the cDNA or gDNA that served as material.

In the original workflow: It was from reference gene primer amplification that nucleated cell counts were estimated. Profiled with immunoSEQ multiplex PCR; TCRdb holds only in-frame clones, not every one. V and J calls and clone size are those listed in that table; D and trimming were worked out from the DNA. The sample records 200,000 to 250,000 clones, roughly 86% being singletons. Germline CDR1 SGDLS, CDR2 YYNGEE. CDR3 size: 15 residues. V shed 2 bases and J 3 bases; nucleotides not matched to a gene: 2. Sample: peripheral blood. The source is a man older than 75 with acute or convalescent COVID-19. The V and J genes are TRBV9 and TRBJ2-6, with 7 positions matching TRBD1. CDR3 sequence (DNA): TGTGCCAGCAGCGTCACAGGGGATGGGGCCAACGTCCTGACTTTC. It is translated as CASSVTGDGANVLTF.